A selection of T cell receptor beta chains follows, all from one sample in a study of blood T cells in healthy people across ages. One entry per CDR3 protein results from TCRdb running MiXCR on the 5' RACE reads. The table has about 970,000 distinct CDR3 sequences, 45% to 60% seen once. Sequenced: blood. The receptors derive from a woman aged 55-70 years in good health. Both conserved end residues are trimmed from each CDR3. Each record gives: V gene, CDR3 protein.

V gene: TRBV4-3
CDR3 protein: ASSPNAGEVYGYT

V gene: TRBV29-1
CDR3 protein: SVQTIGQYEQY

V gene: TRBV18
CDR3 protein: ASSPAETQY

V gene: TRBV10-3
CDR3 protein: AISESIPGLAGSETQY

V gene: TRBV29-1
CDR3 protein: SVEDWGTSGRRGLEQF

V gene: TRBV7-2
CDR3 protein: ASSASLFYEQY

V gene: TRBV12-3/TRBV12-4
CDR3 protein: ASSPGQAPNEKLF

V gene: TRBV11-2
CDR3 protein: ASSFPGAAEQY

V gene: TRBV4-1
CDR3 protein: ASRSTGSTYNEQF

V gene: TRBV6-6
CDR3 protein: ASMQWTSSYEQY

V gene: TRBV20-1
CDR3 protein: SAQPAGFSYEQY

V gene: TRBV12-3/TRBV12-4
CDR3 protein: ASSFRGLRTDTQY

V gene: TRBV25-1
CDR3 protein: ASSEPGLLKETQY

V gene: TRBV7-3
CDR3 protein: ASSFGQGGSIDQPQH

V gene: TRBV9
CDR3 protein: ASSARGGRSVLT

V gene: TRBV10-3
CDR3 protein: ATADSQGIEDGYT

V gene: TRBV7-2
CDR3 protein: ASSLEFREIDTQY

V gene: TRBV11-1
CDR3 protein: ASSRQGGVTGELF

V gene: TRBV5-1
CDR3 protein: ASSLEPAGRYNEQF

V gene: TRBV5-1
CDR3 protein: ASSPGGAGELF

V gene: TRBV7-2
CDR3 protein: ASALPSQETQY

V gene: TRBV3-1
CDR3 protein: ASSQDREVTPLH

V gene: TRBV6-2/TRBV6-3
CDR3 protein: ASSLNVETQY

V gene: TRBV28
CDR3 protein: ASSFLGLNTEAF

V gene: TRBV7-2
CDR3 protein: ASSLGTYEQY

V gene: TRBV4-1
CDR3 protein: ASSQDHAAGGLETQY

V gene: TRBV20-1
CDR3 protein: SARERGRDLTGEQY

V gene: TRBV27
CDR3 protein: ASSAQLVNEQF

V gene: TRBV5-1
CDR3 protein: ASSLGLRTTQETQY

V gene: TRBV7-9
CDR3 protein: ASSLGTGLNEKLF

V gene: TRBV20-1
CDR3 protein: SARVPGPLDEQF

V gene: TRBV28
CDR3 protein: ASSTAETQY

V gene: TRBV20-1
CDR3 protein: SAGSDGSDEQY

V gene: TRBV24-1
CDR3 protein: ATSVTLGSYNEQF

V gene: TRBV12-3/TRBV12-4
CDR3 protein: ASSSRLAGGFEQF

V gene: TRBV28
CDR3 protein: ASRTPGDSYEQY

V gene: TRBV20-1
CDR3 protein: SAQEGHSGYT

V gene: TRBV14
CDR3 protein: ASRPLAGVRNEQY

V gene: TRBV6-5
CDR3 protein: ASSSIAWEQF

V gene: TRBV20-1
CDR3 protein: SATGQGEETQY

V gene: TRBV6-5
CDR3 protein: ASSYRGGTTETQY

V gene: TRBV20-1
CDR3 protein: SARERDRVFPGGYT

V gene: TRBV15
CDR3 protein: ATSRVYSPDTQY

V gene: TRBV11-2
CDR3 protein: ASSSGLAGVQY

V gene: TRBV29-1
CDR3 protein: SVPMDGSTDTQY

V gene: TRBV12-3/TRBV12-4
CDR3 protein: ASSLGDRARGKNIQY

V gene: TRBV2
CDR3 protein: ASRRLAGRTDTQY

V gene: TRBV27
CDR3 protein: ASSPSLQRATGGEQY

V gene: TRBV9
CDR3 protein: ASSVDPGYTEAF

V gene: TRBV7-6
CDR3 protein: ASSLGAGNPPLH

V gene: TRBV12-3/TRBV12-4
CDR3 protein: ASSLTGFGGQF

V gene: TRBV11-2
CDR3 protein: ASSLGVASGHTDTQY

V gene: TRBV4-3
CDR3 protein: ASSHSSGRPNNEQY

V gene: TRBV20-1
CDR3 protein: SAAPLAGRPGSQY

V gene: TRBV2
CDR3 protein: ARKRGDTQY

V gene: TRBV4-1
CDR3 protein: ASSQAPDSWNEQY

V gene: TRBV12-3/TRBV12-4
CDR3 protein: ASSFYRGPDQPQH

V gene: TRBV6-6
CDR3 protein: ASNPGLARHEQY

V gene: TRBV29-1
CDR3 protein: CVLGPTGGEQF